Following are 15 T cell receptor beta chains from one sample sequenced in a study of CD8+CD57+ T cells in acquired aplastic anemia. It was patients with CD8+CD57+ cell expansion by flow cytometry who were chosen for sequencing. TCR beta VDJ and CDR3 were profiled, and genomic DNA was the template. TCRdb called the reads again in MiXCR, with one record for every CDR3 protein. The sample carries around 430,000 distinct CDR3 sequences, less than 35% recorded once. The source material was sorted CD4+, CD8+, or CD8+CD57+ T cells (not recorded which) from PBMCs. Receptor source: a human donor with aplastic anemia.

This clonotype has a count of ten or more. This sequence joins TRBV29-1 and TRBJ1-1; perhaps TRBD1 as D (5 bases). Deletions cut 2 bases from V and 0 bases from J, with 10 bases between. Germline V gives CDR1 SQVTM, CDR2 ANQGSEA. This CDR3 spans 14 amino acids. Written as DNA, the CDR3 is TGCAGCGTTGAAAGGGGACGGGTGAACACTGAAGCTTTCTTT. Translation: CSVERGRVNTEAFF.

The chain has TRBV4-3 and TRBJ2-5; D is undetermined. The length of the CDR3 is 16 residues. Trimming removed 0 bases at V and 2 bases at J, with 13 bases between. Germline CDR1 is LGHNA and CDR2 is YSLEER. The DNA of the CDR3 is TGCGCCAGCAGCCAAGATTGGAGCAGCCGTCAAGAGACCCAGTACTTC. Encoded protein: CASSQDWSSRQETQYF.

This chain links TRBV24-1 with TRBJ2-3, with TRBD1 as a possible D gene (5 bases). Trimming shortened V by 2 bases and J by 2 bases, and 10 bases separated the two germline ends. This CDR3 spans 15 amino acids. The germline CDR1 and CDR2 sequences are KGHDR and SFDVKD. The CDR3 reads CATSDSTVPTDTQYF. DNA for the CDR3: TGTGCCACCAGTGATTCGACAGTACCCACAGATACGCAGTATTTT.

The J gene is TRBJ2-5, the V gene TRBV25-1; 10 nucleotides align to TRBD2. Looked up from germline, CDR1 is MGHDK and CDR2 is SYGVNS. The CDR3 contains 14 residues. After removal of 6 bases from V and 2 bases from J, the junction contained 3 bases not matched to a gene. CDR3 region: CASSRAGGQETQYF. As DNA, the CDR3 is TGTGCCAGCAGCAGAGCGGGAGGGCAAGAGACCCAGTACTTC.

This clonotype appeared once. The chain recombines TRBV25-1 with TRBJ1-6; D might be TRBD1 (5 bases). Germline V lookup: CDR1 MGHDK, CDR2 SYGVNS. This CDR3 contains 14 residues. The V end lost 6 bases, the J end lost 8 bases, and 14 bases lay between the germline ends. The CDR3 DNA is TGTGCCAGCAGCTTGGGGGTTGCAGATTCACCCCTCCACTTT. It specifies CASSLGVADSPLHF.

In this sample, this clonotype turned up many times. The V and J genes are TRBV12-3 or TRBV12-4 and TRBJ1-5; a weak D match, TRBD1 (5 bases). V lost 7 bases, J lost 2 bases, and 15 bases lay in between. The CDR3 sequence is 15 residues long. The CDR3 region is CASTAGGGGNQPQHF. CDR3 nucleotide sequence: TGTGCCAGCACTGCGGGGGGAGGAGGCAATCAGCCCCAGCATTTT.

The count of this clonotype is one. The rearrangement uses TRBV7-9 and TRBJ1-1; 7 bases line up with TRBD1. This CDR3 has 12 residues. Germline assignment: CDR1 SEHNR and CDR2 FQNEAQ (reference sequence). Trimming took 5 bases from V and 8 from J; bases not matched to a gene: 5. CDR3 DNA sequence: TGTGCCAGCAGCCAGGCGGACAGGGAAGCTTTCTTT. Protein sequence: CASSQADREAFF.

The V and J genes are TRBV2 and TRBJ2-7; 11 nucleotides match TRBD1. The CDR3 spans 13 residues. J lost 4 bases, V lost 6 bases, and 2 bases had no gene match. Germline assignment: CDR1 SNHLY and CDR2 FYNNEI. This CDR3 reads CASRDRGQYEQYF. In DNA form, the CDR3 reads TGTGCCAGCAGGGACAGGGGGCAATACGAGCAGTACTTC. Drawing the rest from reference TRBV2 and TRBJ2-7, the complete variable domain is EPEVTQTPSHQVTQMGQEVILRCVPISNHLYFYWYRQILGQKVEFLVSFYNNEISEKSEIFDDQFSVERPDGSNFTLKIRSTKLEDSAMYFCASRDRGQYEQYFGPGTRLTVT.

This chain connects TRBV20-1 to TRBJ2-7; D unresolved. This CDR3 is 13 amino acids long. V was trimmed by 6 bases and J by 7 bases, leaving 19 bases between them. Germline assignment: CDR1 DFQATT and CDR2 SNEGSKA (reference sequence). CDR3 in DNA: TGCAGTGCCAGCCCCCGGGCGTTGGGTGAGCAGTACTTC. This gives the protein CSASPRALGEQYF.

This clonotype showed up just a few times. At one boundary the junction diverges from the germline segment, which might be a read error. This chain uses TRBV10-3 with TRBJ2-5; 8 nucleotides align to TRBD1. Looked up from germline, CDR1 is ENHRY and CDR2 is SYGVKD. The CDR3 contains 15 residues. The CDR3 DNA is TGTGCCAGCAGTTCGCGGACAGGGACGAAAGAGACCCAGTACTTC. It codes for CASSSRTGTKETQYF.

This sequence joins TRBV11-1 and TRBJ2-1; 14 bases agree with TRBD2. Trimming took 5 bases from V and 7 from J; bases not matched to a gene: 10. Germline lookup yields CDR1 SGHAT and CDR2 FQDESV (reference sequence). The CDR3 spans 17 residues. CDR3 in amino acids: CASSPSSGLAGGNEQFF. CDR3 nucleotides: TGTGCCAGCAGCCCAAGTTCCGGACTAGCGGGGGGAAATGAGCAGTTCTTC.

The gene calls are TRBV2 and TRBJ1-1; D is possibly TRBD1 (6 bases). Trimming left V 7 bases short and J 11 bases short, with 14 bases between. Germline CDR1 SNHLY, CDR2 FYNNEI. The CDR3 sequence is 11 residues long. The CDR3 bases are TGTGCCAGCACCCCAGGGGAAGCGGCTTTCTTT. It specifies CASTPGEAAFF.

This chain joins TRBV19 and TRBJ1-1; D may be TRBD1 (5 bases). V was shortened by 8 bases and J by 4 bases, with 20 bases between the two germline ends. The germline V gene encodes CDR1 LNHDA and CDR2 SQIVND (reference sequence). The CDR3 is 15 residues long. As DNA, the CDR3 is TGTGCCAGTCAAGTTGGGGGATCCGGGGGCACTGAAGCTTTCTTT. As protein: CASQVGGSGGTEAFF.

There are a few counts of this clonotype. The chain is built from TRBV12-3 or TRBV12-4 and TRBJ1-2; D gene ambiguous. With 4 bases removed from V and 5 bases from J, the gap between germline ends came to 14 bases. This CDR3 has 14 residues. CDR3 sequence reads: CASSWRDPIYGYTF. The CDR3 nucleotides read TGTGCCAGCAGTTGGCGAGACCCTATATATGGCTACACCTTC.

This clonotype was seen ten or more times. The V and J genes are TRBV5-1 and TRBJ2-7, with TRBD1 as a possible D gene (7 bases). CDR1 is SGHRS, CDR2 YFSETQ, per germline. The CDR3 totals 13 residues. Trimming took off 4 bases at V and 2 bases at J, with 10 bases between the two ends. CDR3 amino acids: CASSQGGTYEQYF. The CDR3 region has the DNA TGCGCCAGCAGCCAGGGGGGAACCTACGAGCAGTACTTC.